The 22 T cell receptor beta chains below come from one sample, sequenced in a study of identical twins. Via MiXCR, TCRdb re-called the 5' RACE reads, giving one row per CDR3 protein. The sample contains some 630,000 distinct CDR3 sequences, roughly 7.2% of which appear only once. This sample also belongs to another study, concerning yellow fever vaccine responses in identical twins.

Sample: PBMCs. Receptors were obtained from a woman aged 18-29 years in good health.

This sequence joins TRBV20-1 and TRBJ1-6; no clear D. Germline V gene sequence: CDR1 DFQATT, CDR2 SNEGSKA (reference sequence). The length of the CDR3 is 14 residues. The V end was cut by 1 base, the J end by 7 bases, with 11 bases between. In DNA, the CDR3 is TGCAGTGCTAGAGTCGAAAAGGGAAATTCACCCCTCCACTTT. It translates to CSARVEKGNSPLHF.

V is TRBV27 and J is TRBJ2-1; perhaps D is TRBD1 or TRBD2 (5 bases each). Germline CDR1 reads MNHEY; CDR2 reads SMNVEV (reference sequence). The CDR3 totals 16 residues. V gave up 0 bases and J gave up 1 base, with 10 bases separating them. The CDR3 sequence: CASSLSWGPSYNEQFF. Here the CDR3 DNA reads TGTGCCAGCAGTTTATCTTGGGGACCGTCCTACAATGAGCAGTTCTTC.

Details on this clonotype: A read error may account for a junction end that differs from germline. The CDR3 DNA reads as TGCTGTGCTAGACGTCTAGCGGGGTTTAGCACAGATACGCAGTATTTT. It is translated as CCARRLAGFSTDTQYF. V is TRBV20-1 and J is TRBJ2-3, with TRBD2 matching over 9 bases. The germline V gene encodes CDR1 DFQATT and CDR2 SNEGSKA (reference sequence). The CDR3 consists of 16 residues.

The chain employs TRBV7-2 and TRBJ2-2; D remains unclear. Trimming pared 6 bases from V and 1 base from J, leaving 12 bases between. This CDR3 is built from 15 residues. Germline lookup yields CDR1 SGHTA and CDR2 FQGNSA. The CDR3 region has the DNA TGTGCCAGCAGTCTCGTAGCCAGGAACACCGGGGAGCTGTTTTTT. Encoded protein: CASSLVARNTGELFF.

This sequence joins TRBV2 and TRBJ2-7, with D hard to call. CDR1 and CDR2 from the germline V gene are SNHLY and FYNNEI. Deletions cut 1 base from V and 6 bases from J, with 7 bases between. This CDR3 comprises 12 residues. The CDR3 coding sequence is TGTGCCAGCAGTGAAGGGCAGATCGAGCAGTACTTC. This codes for CASSEGQIEQYF.

This clonotype occurred many times. The rearrangement uses TRBV12-3 or TRBV12-4 and TRBJ1-1; the D gene is possibly TRBD1 (5 bases). The V end was cut by 7 bases, the J end by 0 bases, with 9 bases between. The CDR3 is 13 residues long. CDR3 coding DNA: TGTGCCAGCACACAAGGGGTGAACACTGAAGCTTTCTTT. Its protein is CASTQGVNTEAFF.

In its sample, this clonotype was seen a few times. J is TRBJ2-7 and V is TRBV27; 9 positions match TRBD2. The CDR3 consists of 18 residues. Germline trimming cut 3 bases from V and 2 bases from J; bases unmatched to any gene: 14. Germline values: CDR1 MNHEY, CDR2 SMNVEV (reference sequence). CDR3 nucleotide sequence: TGTGCCAGCAGTTTTCGGCCGGGCTATACTAGCGGGCCCTACGAGCAGTACTTC. It encodes CASSFRPGYTSGPYEQYF.

This chain connects TRBV5-1 to TRBJ2-3; 9 bases align to TRBD1. This CDR3 is 16 amino acids long. Losses at the gene ends were 2 bases for V and 2 bases for J; bases not matched to a gene: 6. The V gene's germline CDR1 is SGHRS and CDR2 YFSETQ. Here the CDR3 DNA reads TGCGCCAGCAGCTTAAGCCGGGACAGGGTCACAGATACGCAGTATTTT. Translating it yields CASSLSRDRVTDTQYF. Based on the CDR3 plus reference TRBV5-1 and TRBJ2-3, the full variable domain is KAGVTQTPRYLIKTRGQQVTLSCSPISGHRSVSWYQQTPGQGLQFLFEYFSETQRNKGNFPGRFSGRQFSNSRSEMNVSTLELGDSALYLCASSLSRDRVTDTQYFGPGTRLTVL.

The table lists this clonotype with many counts. The chain employs TRBV7-2 and TRBJ2-5; D perhaps matches TRBD1 (5 bases). The CDR3 is 12 amino acids. Germline CDR1 SGHTA, CDR2 FQGNSA. Trimming cost V 7 bases and J 5 bases, with 11 bases left between them. The CDR3 DNA reads TGTGCCAGCACACAAAAGGGGGAGACCCAGTACTTC. It is translated as CASTQKGETQYF.

This clonotype was counted only a few times. The chain is built from TRBV19 and TRBJ1-1; D gene unclear. Deletions cut 7 bases from V and 1 base from J, with 10 bases between. Germline lookup yields CDR1 LNHDA and CDR2 SQIVND (reference sequence). This CDR3 has 13 amino acids. The CDR3 protein is CASKSGPNTEAFF. In nucleotides, the CDR3 is TGTGCCAGTAAGTCAGGACCGAACACTGAAGCTTTCTTT.

This clonotype came up many times. V is TRBV7-9 and J is TRBJ2-1; TRBD2 matches 7 bases. CDR1 SEHNR and CDR2 FQNEAQ come from the germline V gene (reference sequence). The V gene end was trimmed by 6 bases and the J gene end by 3 bases; junction bases not matched to a gene: 11. CDR3 length: 16 residues. In nucleotides, the CDR3 is TGTGCCAGCAGACCTATCGCGGGAGCGATCTACAATGAGCAGTTCTTC. Amino acids: CASRPIAGAIYNEQFF. Full variable domain (remainder filled in from reference TRBV7-9 and TRBJ2-1): DTGVSQNPRHKITKRGQNVTFRCDPISEHNRLYWYRQTLGQGPEFLTYFQNEAQLEKSRLLSDRFSAERPKGSFSTLEIQRTEQGDSAMYLCASRPIAGAIYNEQFFGPGTRLTVL.

This clonotype was seen many times. The V gene is TRBV5-1, the J gene TRBJ1-1, with 8 bases lining up with TRBD1. J gave up 1 base and V 1 base, and 3 bases lay outside the gene matches. CDR1 SGHRS and CDR2 YFSETQ come from the germline V gene. The CDR3 has 15 amino acids. Here the CDR3 DNA reads TGCGCCAGCAGCTTGCAGGGGGCTACGAACACTGAAGCTTTCTTT. It specifies CASSLQGATNTEAFF.

This rearrangement joins TRBV5-1 to TRBJ2-7, with 9 nucleotides matching TRBD2. Germline V gene sequence: CDR1 SGHRS, CDR2 YFSETQ. V gave up 1 base and J gave up 0 bases; unmatched junction bases: 2. The CDR3 has 15 amino acids. CDR3 sequence reads: CASSLTSGYSYEQYF. CDR3 sequence (DNA): TGCGCCAGCAGCTTGACTAGCGGGTACTCCTACGAGCAGTACTTC.

This clonotype was seen more than once but under ten times. V and J are TRBV13 and TRBJ2-1, with 7 bases matching TRBD1. Germline-derived CDR1 and CDR2 are PRHDT and FYEKMQ (reference sequence). This CDR3 comprises 16 residues. V gave up 6 bases and J gave up 3 bases; unmatched junction bases: 11. The CDR3 is CASSLGPGDSYNEQFF. CDR3 nucleotide sequence: TGTGCCAGCAGTTTGGGGCCAGGGGACAGCTACAATGAGCAGTTCTTC. Full variable domain (rest looked up from reference TRBV13 and TRBJ2-1): AAGVIQSPRHLIKEKRETATLKCYPIPRHDTVYWYQQGPGQDPQFLISFYEKMQSDKGSIPDRFSAQQFSDYHSELNMSSLELGDSALYFCASSLGPGDSYNEQFFGPGTRLTVL.

This clonotype occurred a few times. V gene TRBV4-1 combines with J gene TRBJ2-2, with TRBD2 identical over 11 bases. Unmatched junction bases numbered 9, after V lost 1 base and J lost 5 bases. The germline V gene has CDR1 MGHRA and CDR2 YSYEKL. The CDR3 is 18 residues long. The chain's CDR3 is CASSQGEASGRRTGELFF. As DNA, the CDR3 is TGCGCCAGCAGCCAAGGGGAGGCTAGCGGGAGGCGGACCGGGGAGCTGTTTTTT.

The chain combines TRBV20-1 with TRBJ2-7; D remains unclear. V was pared by 1 base and J by 2 bases, with 9 bases between. The CDR3 extends over 13 amino acids. Germline lookup yields CDR1 DFQATT and CDR2 SNEGSKA (reference sequence). As DNA, the CDR3 is TGCAGTGCTAGAGTTGGCGTGACCTACGAGCAGTACTTC. Its protein is CSARVGVTYEQYF.

At least ten counts were recorded for this clonotype. The chain is built from TRBV4-1 and TRBJ2-1, with 11 bases that match TRBD2. The J segment lost 4 bases and the V segment lost 0 bases, leaving 2 bases of the junction unmatched. CDR3 size: 16 residues. Germline CDR1 is MGHRA and CDR2 is YSYEKL. CDR3 bases: TGCGCCAGCAGCCAAGAACTAGCGGGAGCGTACAATGAGCAGTTCTTC. Translated, it gives CASSQELAGAYNEQFF.

This clonotype has a handful of counts. The chain carries TRBV9 and TRBJ2-1, with a possible D match to TRBD1 (7 bases). The CDR3 has 17 residues. V was cut by 4 bases and J by 6 bases, with 23 bases left in between. CDR1 SGDLS and CDR2 YYNGEE come from the germline V gene. The CDR3 region is CASSPEEGAQRSNEQFF. CDR3 in DNA: TGTGCCAGCAGCCCGGAGGAGGGGGCGCAGCGGAGCAATGAGCAGTTCTTC.

This clonotype was counted a few times. V and J are TRBV4-2 and TRBJ2-5; the D gene is possibly TRBD2 (6 bases). V was clipped by 0 bases and J by 5 bases, with 13 bases between them. This CDR3 spans 15 amino acids. Germline V gene data show CDR1 as LGHNA and CDR2 as YNFKEQ. CDR3 in DNA: TGTGCCAGCAGCCAAGATCCAAGGGAGGTGGAGACCCAGTACTTC. This gives the protein CASSQDPREVETQYF.

The chain recombines TRBV20-1 with TRBJ1-2, with D perhaps matching TRBD1 (5 bases). This CDR3 comprises 12 residues. CDR1 and CDR2 (germline): DFQATT, SNEGSKA (reference sequence). The germline V and J ends were trimmed by 4 bases and 4 bases, with 10 bases remaining between them. The chain's CDR3 is CSATRETYGYTF. The DNA of the CDR3 is TGCAGTGCTACCAGGGAAACCTATGGCTACACCTTC.

The chain carries TRBV29-1 and TRBJ2-2, with D perhaps being TRBD1 or TRBD2 (5 bases each). CDR3 length: 13 residues. Trimming took off 3 bases at V and 1 base at J, with 6 bases between the two ends. In germline, CDR1 is SQVTM, CDR2 ANQGSEA. The CDR3 loop reads CSVDGGNTGELFF. CDR3 coding DNA: TGCAGCGTTGATGGGGGGAACACCGGGGAGCTGTTTTTT.

V is TRBV4-2 and J is TRBJ2-3, with D perhaps TRBD2 (6 bases). Germline V CDR1 and CDR2: LGHNA, YNFKEQ. The CDR3 length is 16 residues. The V end lost 1 base, the J end lost 0 bases, and 11 bases lay between the germline ends. The CDR3 protein is CASSQVRAGSTDTQYF. CDR3 DNA sequence: TGTGCCAGCAGCCAAGTTCGGGCGGGGAGCACAGATACGCAGTATTTT.